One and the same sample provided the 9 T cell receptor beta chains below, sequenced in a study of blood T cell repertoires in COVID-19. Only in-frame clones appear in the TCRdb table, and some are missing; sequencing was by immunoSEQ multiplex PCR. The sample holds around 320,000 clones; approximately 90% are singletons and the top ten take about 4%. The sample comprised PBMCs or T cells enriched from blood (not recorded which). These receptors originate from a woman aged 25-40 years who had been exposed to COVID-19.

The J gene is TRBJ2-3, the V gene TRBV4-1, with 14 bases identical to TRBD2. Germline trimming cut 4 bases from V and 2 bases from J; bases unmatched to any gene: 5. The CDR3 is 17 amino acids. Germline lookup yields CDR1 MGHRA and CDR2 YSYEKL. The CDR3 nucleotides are TGCGCCAGCAGCCTACGGACTAGCGGGGGGTACACAGATACGCAGTATTTT. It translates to CASSLRTSGGYTDTQYF.

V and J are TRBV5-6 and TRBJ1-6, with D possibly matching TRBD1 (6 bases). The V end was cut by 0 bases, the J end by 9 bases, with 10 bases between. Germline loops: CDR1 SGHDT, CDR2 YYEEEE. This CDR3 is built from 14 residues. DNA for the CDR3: TGTGCCAGCAGCTTGGGACAGGTGCTTTCACCCCTCCACTTT. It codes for CASSLGQVLSPLHF.

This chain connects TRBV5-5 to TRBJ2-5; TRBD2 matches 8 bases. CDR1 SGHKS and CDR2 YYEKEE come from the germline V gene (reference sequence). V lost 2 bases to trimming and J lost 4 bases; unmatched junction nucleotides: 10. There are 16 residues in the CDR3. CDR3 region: CASSFFHGAGGETQYF. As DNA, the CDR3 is TGTGCCAGCAGCTTTTTCCACGGCGCGGGGGGAGAGACCCAGTACTTC.

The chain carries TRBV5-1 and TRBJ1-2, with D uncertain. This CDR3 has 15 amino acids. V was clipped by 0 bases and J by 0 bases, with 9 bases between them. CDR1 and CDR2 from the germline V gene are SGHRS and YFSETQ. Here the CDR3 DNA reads TGCGCCAGCAGCTTGGTCCCCCAGGCTAACTATGGCTACACCTTC. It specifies CASSLVPQANYGYTF.

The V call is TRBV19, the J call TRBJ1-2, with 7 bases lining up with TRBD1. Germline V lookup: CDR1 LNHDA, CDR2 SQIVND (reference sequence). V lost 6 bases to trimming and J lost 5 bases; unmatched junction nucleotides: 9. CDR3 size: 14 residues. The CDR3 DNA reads TGTGCCAGTAGACTCGACAGGGAGGAGTATGGCTACACCTTC. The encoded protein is CASRLDREEYGYTF.

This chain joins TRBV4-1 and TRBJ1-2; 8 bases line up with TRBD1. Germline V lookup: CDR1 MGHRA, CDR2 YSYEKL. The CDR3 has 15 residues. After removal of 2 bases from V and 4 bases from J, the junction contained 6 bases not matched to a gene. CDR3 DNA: TGCGCCAGCAGCCAACCGGACAGGGTGCCCTATGGCTACACCTTC. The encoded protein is CASSQPDRVPYGYTF.

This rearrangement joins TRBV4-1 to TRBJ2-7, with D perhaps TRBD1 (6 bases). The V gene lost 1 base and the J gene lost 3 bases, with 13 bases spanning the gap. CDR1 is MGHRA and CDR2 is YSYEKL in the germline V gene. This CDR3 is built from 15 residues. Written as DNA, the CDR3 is TGCGCCAGCAGCCAAGTTTCAGGGGATGTCTACGAGCAGTACTTC. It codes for CASSQVSGDVYEQYF.

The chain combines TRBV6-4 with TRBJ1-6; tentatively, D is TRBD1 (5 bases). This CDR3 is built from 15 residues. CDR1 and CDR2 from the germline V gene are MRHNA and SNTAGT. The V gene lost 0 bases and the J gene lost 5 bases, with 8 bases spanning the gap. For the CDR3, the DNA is TGTGCCAGCAGTGACTCGAGCAGGGATAATTCACCCCTCCACTTT. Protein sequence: CASSDSSRDNSPLHF.

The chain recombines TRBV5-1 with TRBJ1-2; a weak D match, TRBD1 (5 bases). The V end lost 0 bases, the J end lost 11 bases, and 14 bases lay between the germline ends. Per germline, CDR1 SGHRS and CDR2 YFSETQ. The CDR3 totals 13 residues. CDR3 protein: CASSLGGSSVYTF. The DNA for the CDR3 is TGCGCCAGCAGCTTGGGGGGCTCGTCAGTTTACACCTTC.